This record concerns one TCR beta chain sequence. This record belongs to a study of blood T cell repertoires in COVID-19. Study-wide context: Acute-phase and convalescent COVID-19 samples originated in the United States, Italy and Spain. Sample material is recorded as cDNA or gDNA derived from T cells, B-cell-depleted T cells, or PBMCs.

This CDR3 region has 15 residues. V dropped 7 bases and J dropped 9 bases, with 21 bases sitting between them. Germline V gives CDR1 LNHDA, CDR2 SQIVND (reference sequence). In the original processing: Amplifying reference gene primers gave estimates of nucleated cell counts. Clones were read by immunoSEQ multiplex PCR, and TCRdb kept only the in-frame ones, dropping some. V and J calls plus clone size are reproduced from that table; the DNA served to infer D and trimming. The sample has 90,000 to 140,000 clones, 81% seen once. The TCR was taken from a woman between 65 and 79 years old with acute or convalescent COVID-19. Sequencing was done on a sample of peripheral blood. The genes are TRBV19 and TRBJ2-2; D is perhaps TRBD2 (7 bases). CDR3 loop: CASIEGRGPFRELFF. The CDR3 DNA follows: TGTGCCAGTATCGAGGGGCGGGGGCCCTTCCGGGAGCTGTTTTTT.